The T cell receptor beta chain under discussion was sequenced for a study of cytomegalovirus exposure and HLA in healthy donors. Use of 60 Vbeta and 13 Jbeta primers characterized the PCR. The protocol was immunoSEQ multiplex PCR, while the TCRdb copy is restricted to in-frame clones and leaves out a portion. The sample holds under 200,000 clones, 65% to 90% seen once. Study-level results: As a later analysis showed, a missense DCLRE1C variant was linked to trimming of TCR beta V- and J-genes.

CDR1 KGHSH and CDR2 LQKENI come from the germline V gene. V was clipped by 2 bases and J by 5 bases; unmatched bases: 8. The CDR3 is made up of 16 amino acids. This clone occurred once. What it binds is not known. The TCR was taken from a woman in her 30s in good health and CMV-seronegative. V is TRBV18 and J is TRBJ1-5, with 8 bases lining up with TRBD1. Sequencing input: PBMCs. The CDR3 DNA is TGTGCCAGCTCACCATTCCCTCGGGACAGGTATCAGCCCCAGCATTTT. It specifies CASSPFPRDRYQPQHF.